This entry concerns a single T cell receptor beta chain. Its antigen is currently unknown. Produced via immunoSEQ multiplex PCR; TCRdb's table is partial and in-frame only. The table shows some 120,000 clones, with about 88% occurring only once. These data originate in a study of T cell responses to AZD1222 COVID-19 vaccine. Overall study results and limits: The number of AZD1222 recipients seropositive at baseline was only 6 or 7. Repertoire collection took place solely once the T cell response had peaked. Most donors were white British and more were female, and clonal diversity was possibly underestimated. Two AZD1222 administrations were followed by greater Spike-specific TCR breadth and depth.

The trim removed 2 bases at V and 1 base at J, leaving 7 bases unmatched. Germline V gene data show CDR1 as MNHEY and CDR2 as SVGAGI. The CDR3 extends over 16 amino acids. The TCR sequence derives from an adult in good health. This chain uses TRBV6-5 with TRBJ1-2; TRBD1 matches at 7 bases. The sequenced sample was peripheral blood, obtained on day 0 of AZD1222 vaccination. In DNA, the CDR3 is TGTGCCAGCAGTTACGCACAGGGGTTGGGTAACTATGGCTACACCTTC. It codes for CASSYAQGLGNYGYTF.